The clone carrying this T cell receptor (beta chain) has just a few counts. The antigen is not known. TCRdb reanalysed the RT-PCR reads using MiXCR and keeps one entry per CDR3 protein. The sample yields 860,000 or so distinct CDR3 sequences, approximately 22% seen once. The V and J ends lost 5 bases and 2 bases respectively, with 13 bases between them. The CDR3 is 15 amino acids. Germline CDR1 MNHNS, CDR2 SASEGT. The data originate from a study of response to subunit inactivated influenza vaccine. Study results and limitations: The authors offered the suggestion that each seasonal influenza vaccination recruits few new T cells.

The chain combines TRBV6-1 with TRBJ1-5; maybe TRBD1 (5 bases). The source is a man in his fifties who received an inactivated influenza vaccine. Sample: PBMCs from blood, taken less than 6 days after vaccination. The CDR3 bases are TGTGCCAGCAGTCCCCTCGGGGGTGGCAATCAGCCCCAGCATTTT. Amino acid sequence: CASSPLGGGNQPQHF.